The 29 T cell receptor beta chains in this list originate from one sample, sequenced in a study of control samples from healthy donors and cancer patients. The protocol was immunoSEQ multiplex PCR, while the TCRdb copy is restricted to in-frame clones and leaves out a portion. The table records fewer than 200,000 clones, 90% of them present only once. The sample was blood. The source of these receptors is a woman in her 50s in good health.

The chain uses TRBV6-2 or TRBV6-3 and TRBJ2-3; maybe TRBD2 (6 bases). The ends were cut back, 2 bases at V and 2 bases at J, with 14 bases in the middle. Germline CDR1 MNHEY, CDR2 SVGEGT. CDR3 length equals 16 residues. The CDR3 here is CASSYAILAPTDTQYF. CDR3 sequence (DNA): TGTGCCAGCAGTTACGCGATACTAGCCCCCACAGATACGCAGTATTTT.

The rearrangement uses TRBV3-1 (or the pseudogene TRBV3-2) and TRBJ1-2; D unresolved. The germline gives CDR1 LGHDT, CDR2 YNNKEL (reference sequence). Trimming took off 0 bases at V and 8 bases at J, with 10 bases between the two ends. The CDR3 is made up of 13 amino acids. CDR3 sequence reads: CASSQDARGGYTF. The CDR3, as DNA: TGTGCCAGCAGCCAAGACGCCCGCGGGGGCTACACCTTC.

This clone showed up just once. The chain links TRBV7-2 to TRBJ1-2; D remains unclear. The CDR3 covers 13 residues. Trimming took off 0 bases at V and 8 bases at J, with 10 bases between the two ends. CDR1 and CDR2 from the germline V gene are SGHTA and FQGNSA. CDR3 amino acids: CASSLARTRGYTF. Written as DNA, the CDR3 is TGTGCCAGCAGCTTAGCGAGGACGAGAGGCTACACCTTC.

This chain joins TRBV18 and TRBJ1-3, with D hard to call. The V gene's germline CDR1 is KGHSH and CDR2 LQKENI. The ends were cut back, 3 bases at V and 0 bases at J, with 12 bases in the middle. The CDR3 consists of 16 residues. DNA for the CDR3: TGTGCCAGCTCACCGCAGATGGCATCCTCTGGAAACACCATATATTTT. It is translated as CASSPQMASSGNTIYF.

The chain couples TRBV3-1 (or the pseudogene TRBV3-2) to TRBJ2-5, with 10 bases matching TRBD2. From germline, CDR1 is LGHDT and CDR2 YNNKEL (reference sequence). There are 15 residues in the CDR3. Losses at the gene ends were 2 bases for V and 4 bases for J; bases not matched to a gene: 4. The CDR3, as DNA: TGTGCCAGCAGCCAAAGCGGGAGGGCCCGAGAGACCCAGTACTTC. It encodes CASSQSGRARETQYF.

J is TRBJ2-3 and V is TRBV11-3, with D perhaps matching TRBD2 (5 bases). Germline loops: CDR1 SGHNT, CDR2 YENEEA. The V end was cut by 3 bases, the J end by 5 bases, with 12 bases between. This CDR3 contains 14 residues. The CDR3 sequence is CASSFRENRDTQYF. CDR3 nucleotide sequence: TGTGCCAGCAGCTTTAGGGAGAACCGAGATACGCAGTATTTT.

The V gene is TRBV7-2, the J gene TRBJ1-4; 8 bases are a match to TRBD1. CDR3 length: 14 residues. The V gene end was trimmed by 6 bases and the J gene end by 7 bases; junction bases not matched to a gene: 7. Germline CDR1 is SGHTA and CDR2 is FQGNSA. In DNA form, the CDR3 reads TGTGCCAGCAGTCCGACAGGGACAGGTGAAAAACTGTTTTTT. Translating gives CASSPTGTGEKLFF. Using reference TRBV7-2 and TRBJ1-4 for the parts outside the CDR3, the full variable domain is GAGVSQSPSNKVTEKGKDVELRCDPISGHTALYWYRQSLGQGLEFLIYFQGNSAPDKSGLPSDRFSAERTGGSVSTLTIQRTQQEDSAVYLCASSPTGTGEKLFFGSGTQLSVL.

V and J are TRBV5-1 and TRBJ2-5, with D perhaps TRBD2 (5 bases). This CDR3 is 14 amino acids long. In germline, CDR1 is SGHRS, CDR2 YFSETQ. V was shortened by 0 bases and J by 2 bases, with 8 bases between the two germline ends. CDR3 bases: TGCGCCAGCAGCTTGGAAGGACTGCAAGAGACCCAGTACTTC. Amino acid sequence: CASSLEGLQETQYF.

The chain couples TRBV12-3 or TRBV12-4 to TRBJ1-1, with a weak D call TRBD1 (5 bases). CDR3 size: 11 residues. The V end was cut by 2 bases, the J end by 10 bases, with 8 bases between. As DNA, the CDR3 is TGTGCCAGCAGTTTATCGGGGCGAGCTTTCTTT. It encodes CASSLSGRAFF.

This rearrangement joins TRBV25-1 to TRBJ1-2, with D uncertain. V gave up 3 bases and J gave up 4 bases, with 9 bases separating them. Germline CDR1 and CDR2: MGHDK and SYGVNS. The CDR3 has 13 amino acids. CDR3 bases: TGTGCCAGCAGTGATACCGGGATCTATGGCTACACCTTC. Residues: CASSDTGIYGYTF.

The chain uses TRBV5-1 and TRBJ1-4; D not resolved. In germline, CDR1 is SGHRS, CDR2 YFSETQ. V was cut by 4 bases and J by 2 bases, with 12 bases left in between. The CDR3 extends over 15 amino acids. CDR3 in amino acids: CASSGRSGTNEKLFF. In nucleotides, the CDR3 is TGCGCCAGCAGCGGGAGAAGTGGTACTAATGAAAAACTGTTTTTT.

The V and J genes are TRBV29-1 and TRBJ2-3; 10 positions match TRBD2. There are 16 residues in the CDR3. Germline assignment: CDR1 SQVTM and CDR2 ANQGSEA. Germline trimming cut 4 bases from V and 6 bases from J; bases unmatched to any gene: 13. The CDR3 DNA is TGCAGCGTTGGTAATGTAGCGGGGGGTGGAGTGGATACGCAGTATTTT. Translated: CSVGNVAGGGVDTQYF.

This sequence joins TRBV7-2 and TRBJ1-2, with D possibly matching TRBD1 (6 bases). Trimming removed 5 bases at V and 4 bases at J, with 11 bases between. Germline CDR1 and CDR2: SGHTA and FQGNSA. CDR3 length: 13 amino acids. CDR3 sequence: CASSPGQSYGYTF. In DNA form, the CDR3 reads TGTGCCAGCAGCCCAGGACAGAGCTATGGCTACACCTTC.

This clone was recorded once. The genes are TRBV19 and TRBJ2-4, with TRBD1 matching 9 bases. Germline V gene lookup returns CDR1 LNHDA and CDR2 SQIVND (reference sequence). The CDR3 runs to 16 residues. V dropped 5 bases and J dropped 0; count of bases not matched to a gene: 5. CDR3 coding DNA: TGTGCCAGTAGTTTTGGACAGGGGAGAGCCAAAAACATTCAGTACTTC. It translates to CASSFGQGRAKNIQYF.

The chain recombines TRBV10-3 with TRBJ2-7; 10 positions agree with TRBD2. Germline loops: CDR1 ENHRY, CDR2 SYGVKD. V was clipped by 9 bases and J by 0 bases; unmatched bases: 8. CDR3 length: 15 amino acids. The CDR3 region is CAISGGPNFSYEQYF. CDR3 nucleotides: TGTGCCATTAGCGGGGGGCCAAACTTCTCCTACGAGCAGTACTTC.

The chain is built from TRBV11-2 and TRBJ1-5; D ambiguous. V lost 0 bases and J lost 6, with 9 bases in between. The germline CDR1 and CDR2 sequences are SGHAT and FQNNGV. The CDR3 runs 14 residues. The CDR3 bases are TGTGCCAGCAGCTTAGATTGGGTGGGTCAGCCCCAGCATTTT. Translating gives CASSLDWVGQPQHF. Supplemented by reference TRBV11-2 and TRBJ1-5, the full variable domain reads EAGVAQSPRYKIIEKRQSVAFWCNPISGHATLYWYQQILGQGPKLLIQFQNNGVVDDSQLPKDRFSAERLKGVDSTLKIQPAKLEDSAVYLCASSLDWVGQPQHFGDGTRLSIL.

This clone was counted once. The chain links TRBV2 to TRBJ2-7, with D hard to call. Trimming left V 2 bases short and J 0 bases short, with 11 bases between. Germline CDR1 reads SNHLY; CDR2 reads FYNNEI. CDR3 length: 15 amino acids. Written as DNA, the CDR3 is TGTGCCAGCAGTGAATGGGATGTGAGCTCCTACGAGCAGTACTTC. This codes for CASSEWDVSSYEQYF.

The rearrangement joins TRBV4-1 to TRBJ1-2, with D possibly being TRBD1 (5 bases). CDR3 length: 15 amino acids. V lost 4 bases and J lost 5, with 17 bases in between. Germline CDR1 and CDR2: MGHRA and YSYEKL. The CDR3 region is CASSRGTPFGYGYTF. For the CDR3, the DNA is TGCGCCAGCAGCCGCGGGACCCCTTTTGGGTATGGCTACACCTTC.

V usage is TRBV30 and J usage is TRBJ2-3; D unclear. The ends were cut back, 0 bases at V and 7 bases at J, with 14 bases in the middle. CDR1 is GTSNPN and CDR2 is SVGIG in the germline V gene (reference sequence). The CDR3 is made up of 14 amino acids. CDR3 coding DNA: TGTGCCTGGAGTGTTGAGCAAGGTGGGAATACGCAGTATTTT. Protein product: CAWSVEQGGNTQYF.

This clone was found a few times. This chain joins TRBV5-1 and TRBJ2-5; D possibly corresponds to TRBD2 (5 bases). Trimming took 5 bases from V and 1 from J, leaving 12 bases between them. This CDR3 has 14 amino acids. Germline V gene data show CDR1 as SGHRS and CDR2 as YFSETQ. The CDR3 bases are TGCGCCAGCAGGCCCGGGGTTGCCCAAGAGACCCAGTACTTC. Protein: CASRPGVAQETQYF.

This clone appeared a single time. V gene TRBV3-1 (or the pseudogene TRBV3-2) combines with J gene TRBJ2-1, with D possibly matching TRBD2 (5 bases). The CDR3 runs to 13 residues. Germline CDR1 and CDR2: LGHDT and YNNKEL (reference sequence). Trimming stripped 6 bases from V and 8 bases from J, with 14 bases between. The CDR3 DNA reads as TGTGCCAGCAGTCCTGTCGGGGTCCATGAGCAGTTCTTC. Encoded protein: CASSPVGVHEQFF.

The chain uses TRBV30 and TRBJ2-1; 9 bases fit TRBD1. The length of the CDR3 is 15 residues. CDR1 and CDR2 (germline): GTSNPN, SVGIG (reference sequence). Trimming took 3 bases from V and 4 from J; bases not matched to a gene: 7. The CDR3, as DNA: TGTGCCTGGAGCGTTGGACAGGGGTTGTACAATGAGCAGTTCTTC. Amino acid sequence: CAWSVGQGLYNEQFF.

The chain couples TRBV3-1 (or the pseudogene TRBV3-2) to TRBJ1-2; D is undetermined. V was pared by 4 bases and J by 7 bases, with 10 bases between. Germline CDR1 reads LGHDT; CDR2 reads YNNKEL (reference sequence). CDR3 length equals 12 residues. The chain's CDR3 is CASSPDLSGYTF. The CDR3 DNA follows: TGTGCCAGCAGCCCGGACCTGTCTGGCTACACCTTC.

This clone was detected only a few times. The rearrangement links TRBV3-1 (or the pseudogene TRBV3-2) to TRBJ1-6; TRBD1 matches at 7 bases. CDR3 length: 15 residues. The V segment lost 4 bases and the J segment 2 bases; nucleotides outside the gene matches: 2. The germline CDR1 and CDR2 sequences are LGHDT and YNNKEL (reference sequence). The CDR3 protein is CASSPGTAYNSPLHF. Written as DNA, the CDR3 is TGTGCCAGCAGCCCCGGGACAGCCTATAATTCACCCCTCCACTTT.

The CDR3 DNA reads TGTGCCAGTAGTATTACCGGGACAACTGGGGCCAACGTCCTGACTTTC. This encodes CASSITGTTGANVLTF. V and J are TRBV19 and TRBJ2-6; tentative D call: TRBD1 (6 bases). Germline V CDR1 and CDR2: LNHDA, SQIVND (reference sequence). V shed 3 bases and J shed 2 bases, with 11 bases lying between them. CDR3 length: 16 amino acids.

The sample holds one count of this clone. The rearrangement links TRBV24-1 to TRBJ2-3; 9 bases agree with TRBD2. Germline values: CDR1 KGHDR, CDR2 SFDVKD. V trimming: 0 bases; J trimming: 3 bases; junction bases outside the gene matches: 6. There are 17 residues in the CDR3. CDR3 in amino acids: CATSDLRGAGGTDTQYF. CDR3 sequence (DNA): TGTGCCACCAGTGATTTGCGAGGGGCGGGGGGGACAGATACGCAGTATTTT.

The rearrangement links TRBV7-2 to TRBJ2-7, with D hard to call. V lost 5 bases and J 3 bases, leaving 23 bases between the germline ends. CDR3 length equals 17 residues. CDR1 and CDR2 from the germline V gene are SGHTA and FQGNSA. The CDR3, as DNA: TGTGCCAGCAGCCCTCTTGCCCATCAGTACAGAAACTACGAGCAGTACTTC. Protein sequence: CASSPLAHQYRNYEQYF.

V is TRBV10-3 and J is TRBJ1-2; D might be TRBD1 (6 bases). The CDR3 length is 14 residues. CDR1 is ENHRY and CDR2 is SYGVKD in the germline V gene. V shed 10 bases and J shed 4 bases, with 19 bases lying between them. The DNA of the CDR3 is TGTGCCACCGCGGACAGAATCGGGGTCTATGGCTACACCTTC. Its translation: CATADRIGVYGYTF.

In its sample, this clone was seen once. The chain uses TRBV4-2 and TRBJ1-1; D is uncertain. The CDR3 sequence is 15 residues long. Germline CDR1 is LGHNA and CDR2 is YNFKEQ. Trimming pared 1 base from V and 5 bases from J, leaving 14 bases between. CDR3 nucleotide sequence: TGTGCCAGCAGCCAAGTATCCGGGCTCGGAACTGAAGCTTTCTTT. Amino acids: CASSQVSGLGTEAFF.